This TCR beta chain was identified during a study of T cells in Graves' hyperthyroidism and ophthalmopathy. Patients aged 18 to 65 had newly diagnosed hyperthyroidism lasting under 2 months. Diagnosing involved the use of clinical symptoms, serum thyroxine and TRAb, thyroid ultrasound and orbital computed tomography. This CDR3 contains 17 residues. Germline lookup yields CDR1 MGHRA and CDR2 YSYEKL. V dropped 0 bases and J dropped 2 bases, with 15 bases sitting between them. From RNA transcripts, TCR beta CDR3 regions were amplified. HTBI primers were employed in a first-round RT-PCR of the TCR CDR3. TCRdb independently ran MiXCR on the multiplex PCR reads; one entry per CDR3 protein. The sample shows some 560,000 distinct CDR3 sequences, 15% to 17% of them seen only once.

Sequenced: blood. V usage is TRBV4-1 and J usage is TRBJ2-3; D uncertain. The clonotype originates from a woman under 40 with Graves' hyperthyroidism. In nucleotides, the CDR3 is TGCGCCAGCAGCCAAGAGGGCCATCGACAAGCCACAGATACGCAGTATTTT. Amino acids: CASSQEGHRQATDTQYF.